Presented here are 21 T cell receptor beta chains from one specimen sequenced in a study of blood T cell repertoires in COVID-19. The assay was immunoSEQ multiplex PCR, and TCRdb's table has in-frame clones only and misses some. Of around 23,000 clones listed, roughly 90% are singletons. Sequenced sample: peripheral blood. The receptor set was obtained from a woman over 75 with active or convalescent COVID-19.

The chain employs TRBV19 and TRBJ1-2; 7 bases line up with TRBD1. Germline V gene data show CDR1 as LNHDA and CDR2 as SQIVND (reference sequence). V lost 5 bases, J lost 4 bases, and 10 bases stayed unmatched. The CDR3 extends over 15 amino acids. CDR3 nucleotide sequence: TGTGCCAGTAGTGAAGACCCCAGGGGGGTCTATGGCTACACCTTC. Amino acids: CASSEDPRGVYGYTF.

The chain couples TRBV5-1 to TRBJ2-7; 8 bases map to TRBD1. The CDR3 consists of 14 residues. Trimming at V came to 2 bases and at J to 3 bases, leaving 4 bases not matched to a gene. Germline V CDR1 and CDR2: SGHRS, YFSETQ. CDR3 residues: CASSLGQGFYEQYF. The CDR3 nucleotides read TGCGCCAGCAGCTTAGGACAGGGCTTCTACGAGCAGTACTTC.

The CDR3 DNA is TGTGCCAGCAGTTCCGGCGGAGGTCTCTTCGAGCAGTACTTC. This codes for CASSSGGGLFEQYF. The gene calls are TRBV27 and TRBJ2-7; D perhaps matches TRBD2 (5 bases). The V gene lost 4 bases and the J gene lost 6 bases, with 16 bases spanning the gap. The V gene's germline CDR1 is MNHEY and CDR2 SMNVEV (reference sequence). This CDR3 spans 14 amino acids.

This clone was picked up one time. V is TRBV7-2 and J is TRBJ1-2; D may be TRBD1 (6 bases). Trimming removed 6 bases from V and 2 bases from J, with 13 bases in between. Per germline, CDR1 SGHTA and CDR2 FQGNSA. This CDR3 is 14 amino acids long. CDR3 sequence (DNA): TGTGCCAGCAGGGACGAGGGGGGGAACTATGGCTACACCTTC. This translates into CASRDEGGNYGYTF.

The chain is built from TRBV25-1 and TRBJ1-4, with 8 bases aligning to TRBD1. The CDR3 spans 15 residues. V gave up 3 bases and J gave up 8 bases; unmatched junction bases: 8. The germline gives CDR1 MGHDK, CDR2 SYGVNS. For the CDR3, the DNA is TGTGCCAGCAGTGACCCCGGGACAGGAGCCGAAAAACTGTTTTTT. Protein sequence: CASSDPGTGAEKLFF.

The V call is TRBV27, the J call TRBJ1-1; D not certain. This CDR3 spans 13 amino acids. V lost 7 bases, J lost 1 base, and 10 bases lay in between. The germline V gene has CDR1 MNHEY and CDR2 SMNVEV (reference sequence). CDR3 in DNA: TGTGCCAGCACCCGCCCAGGGAACACTGAAGCTTTCTTT. It translates to CASTRPGNTEAFF.

The chain joins TRBV19 to TRBJ2-4, with 7 positions matching TRBD2. V shed 6 bases and J 6 bases; nucleotides not matched to a gene: 2. Germline-derived CDR1 and CDR2 are LNHDA and SQIVND (reference sequence). The CDR3 contains 12 residues. The CDR3 region is CASSGGRNIQYF. CDR3 DNA: TGTGCCAGTAGCGGGGGGAGAAACATTCAGTACTTC. The variable domain in full, completed from reference TRBV19 and TRBJ2-4, reads DGGITQSPKYLFRKEGQNVTLSCEQNLNHDAMYWYRQDPGQGLRLIYYSQIVNDFQKGDIAEGYSVSREKKESFPLTVTSAQKNPTAFYLCASSGGRNIQYFGAGTRLSVL.

The chain uses TRBV19 and TRBJ2-7; 9 bases agree with TRBD2. CDR1 is LNHDA and CDR2 is SQIVND in the germline V gene (reference sequence). This CDR3 is 14 amino acids long. After removal of 3 bases from V and 5 bases from J, the junction contained 5 bases not matched to a gene. The CDR3 nucleotides read TGTGCCAGTAGTATTAGCGGGAGTTTCGACGAGCAGTACTTC. Its protein product is CASSISGSFDEQYF. The variable domain in full, completed from reference TRBV19 and TRBJ2-7, reads DGGITQSPKYLFRKEGQNVTLSCEQNLNHDAMYWYRQDPGQGLRLIYYSQIVNDFQKGDIAEGYSVSREKKESFPLTVTSAQKNPTAFYLCASSISGSFDEQYFGPGTRLTVT.

A single count supports this clone. The chain carries TRBV20-1 and TRBJ1-3; D unresolved. The CDR3 has 12 amino acids. CDR1 and CDR2 from the germline V gene are DFQATT and SNEGSKA (reference sequence). Between the trimmed V and J ends, which lost 3 bases and 8 bases, there was a span of 11 bases. The CDR3 DNA reads TGCAGTGCTAGTGGTGGGAGGGACACCATATATTTT. This sequence encodes CSASGGRDTIYF.

The CDR3 spells CASQGFNQPQHF. The CDR3 DNA reads as TGTGCCAGCCAGGGGTTCAATCAGCCCCAGCATTTT. V usage is TRBV5-8 and J usage is TRBJ1-5, with a weak D call TRBD1 (6 bases). The CDR3 length is 12 residues. Per the germline V gene, CDR1 is SGHTS and CDR2 is YDEGEE. The V and J ends lost 7 bases and 3 bases respectively, with 8 bases between them.

This clone was found once. V is TRBV11-2 and J is TRBJ2-7; 9 bases map to TRBD2. The CDR3 extends over 14 amino acids. Per the germline V gene, CDR1 is SGHAT and CDR2 is FQNNGV. The V and J ends lost 3 bases and 2 bases, in that order; junction bases with no gene match: 2. CDR3 coding DNA: TGTGCCAGCAGCTTGGAGCGGGGGGCCTACGAGCAGTACTTC. Translation: CASSLERGAYEQYF.

The chain joins TRBV4-3 to TRBJ1-1, with 9 bases fitting TRBD1. From germline, CDR1 is LGHNA and CDR2 YSLEER. This CDR3 has 15 amino acids. The V segment lost 3 bases and the J segment 4 bases; nucleotides outside the gene matches: 6. The CDR3 is CASSHPGTGSTEAFF. Here the CDR3 DNA reads TGCGCCAGCAGCCACCCTGGGACAGGGAGCACTGAAGCTTTCTTT.

The J gene is TRBJ2-7, the V gene TRBV27; 7 nucleotides line up with TRBD1. V lost 8 bases, J lost 2 bases, and 12 bases stayed unmatched. This CDR3 spans 15 amino acids. Germline V gene lookup returns CDR1 MNHEY and CDR2 SMNVEV (reference sequence). The CDR3 DNA reads as TGTGCCAGCGGGTCCACCGGGACAGTTCCCTACGAGCAGTACTTC. Its protein product is CASGSTGTVPYEQYF.

The chain carries TRBV4-1 and TRBJ1-5; 8 nucleotides line up with TRBD1. Germline V gene data show CDR1 as MGHRA and CDR2 as YSYEKL. The V gene end was trimmed by 4 bases and the J gene end by 6 bases; junction bases not matched to a gene: 8. This CDR3 comprises 15 residues. CDR3 DNA: TGCGCCAGCAGCCCCCAGCAGGGGGCTCGTCAGCCCCAGCATTTT. This encodes CASSPQQGARQPQHF.

The rearrangement links TRBV11-3 to TRBJ2-3, with TRBD1 as a possible D gene (5 bases). The CDR3 contains 16 residues. Germline values: CDR1 SGHNT, CDR2 YENEEA. V lost 1 base, J lost 0 bases, and 11 bases lay in between. The CDR3: CASSLGAGRSTDTQYF. DNA of the CDR3: TGTGCCAGCAGCTTAGGGGCAGGGCGAAGCACAGATACGCAGTATTTT.

The CDR3 sequence: CAIGEQGGFTEAFF. CDR3 coding DNA: TGTGCCATCGGGGAACAGGGGGGGTTCACTGAAGCTTTCTTT. The V and J genes are TRBV28 and TRBJ1-1; 8 nucleotides line up with TRBD1. V shed 10 bases and J 4 bases; nucleotides not matched to a gene: 11. This CDR3 is 14 amino acids long. Germline V CDR1 and CDR2: MDHEN, SYDVKM.

CDR3 nucleotides: TGCGCCAGCAGCTTGGCGGGGACAGGGACCGGGGAGCTGTTTTTT. The encoded protein is CASSLAGTGTGELFF. This chain uses TRBV5-1 with TRBJ2-2; 9 nucleotides line up with TRBD1. The CDR3 covers 15 residues. Germline assignment: CDR1 SGHRS and CDR2 YFSETQ. The junction had 2 bases not matched to a gene; V was cut back by 0 bases and J by 5 bases.

Here the CDR3 reads CASREDRVSYNEQFF. The CDR3 DNA sequence: TGTGCCAGCAGGGAGGACAGGGTCTCCTACAATGAGCAGTTCTTC. This chain uses TRBV28 with TRBJ2-1; 8 bases agree with TRBD1. The length of the CDR3 is 15 residues. Germline V gives CDR1 MDHEN, CDR2 SYDVKM. The ends lost 6 bases at V and 0 bases at J; junction bases unmatched: 4.

Here the CDR3 DNA reads TGTGCCACCAGTGATTCGACAGCCAAGGGCTACACCTTC. It yields the protein CATSDSTAKGYTF. This rearrangement joins TRBV24-1 to TRBJ1-2, with D perhaps TRBD1 (5 bases). Germline V CDR1 and CDR2: KGHDR, SFDVKD. Trimming removed 2 bases from V and 8 bases from J, with 11 bases in between. This CDR3 spans 13 amino acids.

A single count supports this clone. V usage is TRBV18 and J usage is TRBJ2-1; D might be TRBD2 (5 bases). This CDR3 is 15 amino acids long. In germline, CDR1 is KGHSH, CDR2 LQKENI. V gave up 1 base and J gave up 2 bases, with 9 bases separating them. The CDR3, as DNA: TGTGCCAGCTCACCACTCCTAGCAGCCTACAATGAGCAGTTCTTC. Encoded protein: CASSPLLAAYNEQFF.

The chain uses TRBV10-3 and TRBJ2-7; 7 bases map to TRBD1. CDR3 length equals 15 residues. V trimming: 4 bases; J trimming: 1 base; junction bases outside the gene matches: 7. From germline, CDR1 is ENHRY and CDR2 SYGVKD. The CDR3 DNA is TGTGCCATCAGTGGACAGGGTCAAGAGTCCTACGAGCAGTACTTC. Translated: CAISGQGQESYEQYF.